This T cell receptor (beta chain) was identified during a study of cytomegalovirus exposure and HLA in healthy donors. Study results and limitations: Later analysis showed TCR association rates varying by HLA locus, highest for DRB1 and lowest for HLA-C. Fewer N-insertions (relative to the 666-donor mean) were reportedly seen in an Asian-associated ancestry cluster in a later analysis.

13 Jbeta primers and 60 Vbeta primers were used for the PCR. This table comes from immunoSEQ multiplex PCR, and its TCRdb copy is limited to in-frame clones, with some not included. In the table there are more than 150,000 clones, about 90% of which are singletons. With regard to this clone: What it recognizes is unknown.

J was trimmed by 5 bases and V by 0 bases; bases with no gene match: 1. The CDR3 extends over 14 amino acids. Germline CDR1 LNHNV, CDR2 YYDKDF (reference sequence). This sequence originates from a girl in the first two years of life in good health and CMV-seronegative. The chain combines TRBV15 with TRBJ1-5, with 7 bases aligning to TRBD1. Sequenced material: PBMCs. The CDR3 DNA is TGTGCCACCAGCAGAGACAGGGGGGATCAGCCCCAGCATTTT. This encodes CATSRDRGDQPQHF. The complete variable domain, with remaining parts taken from reference TRBV15 and TRBJ1-5, reads DAMVIQNPRYQVTQFGKPVTLSCSQTLNHNVMYWYQQKSSQAPKLLFHYYDKDFNNEADTPDNFQSRRPNTSFCFLDIRSPGLGDTAMYLCATSRDRGDQPQHFGDGTRLSIL.